This T cell receptor (beta chain) was found in a study of graft-versus-host responses after intestinal transplantation. Findings of the study overall: GvH clones were identified in recipient marrow, with some first appearing in ileum or blood. Peak circulating GvH clone levels were associated with early post-transplant HvG declines.

The data were produced by immunoSEQ multiplex PCR, yet TCRdb's version contains in-frame clones alone and is incomplete. The table shows some 110,000 clones, with roughly 87% occurring only once. Germline V lookup: CDR1 MGHDK, CDR2 SYGVNS. V trimming: 4 bases; J trimming: 3 bases; junction bases outside the gene matches: 7. The CDR3 contains 15 residues. With respect to this clone: The antigen is undetermined.

Material: unstimulated CD4+ T cells sorted from spleen or lymph node cells, obtained before intestinal transplant. This clonotype was obtained from a human donor who received an intestinal transplant. The rearrangement links TRBV25-1 to TRBJ1-1; TRBD1 matches at 8 bases. The CDR3 loop is CASSASTGGDTEAFF. The CDR3 coding sequence is TGTGCCAGCAGTGCATCCACAGGGGGTGACACTGAAGCTTTCTTT.